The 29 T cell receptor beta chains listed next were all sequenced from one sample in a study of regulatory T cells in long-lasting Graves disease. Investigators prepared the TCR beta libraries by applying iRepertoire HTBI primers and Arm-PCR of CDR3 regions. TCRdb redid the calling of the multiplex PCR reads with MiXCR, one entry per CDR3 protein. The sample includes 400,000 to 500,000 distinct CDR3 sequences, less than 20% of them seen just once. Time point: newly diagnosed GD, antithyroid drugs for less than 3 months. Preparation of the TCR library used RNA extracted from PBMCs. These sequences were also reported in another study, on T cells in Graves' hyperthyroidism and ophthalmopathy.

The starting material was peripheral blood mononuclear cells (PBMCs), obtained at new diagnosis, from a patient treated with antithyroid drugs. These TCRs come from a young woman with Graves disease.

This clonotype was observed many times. The CDR3 sequence is CASSQEGAKGYTF. Here the CDR3 DNA reads TGTGCCAGCAGCCAAGAGGGGGCGAAAGGCTACACCTTC. J is TRBJ1-2 and V is TRBV3-1; D is perhaps TRBD1 (6 bases). The CDR3 is 13 amino acids. V lost 0 bases to trimming and J lost 8 bases, with 10 bases between them. CDR1 and CDR2 (germline): LGHDT, YNNKEL (reference sequence).

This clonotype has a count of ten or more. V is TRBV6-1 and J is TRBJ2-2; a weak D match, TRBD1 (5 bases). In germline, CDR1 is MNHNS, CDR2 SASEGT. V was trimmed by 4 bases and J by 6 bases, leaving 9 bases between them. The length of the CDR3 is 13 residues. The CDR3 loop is CASSGIQAGELFF. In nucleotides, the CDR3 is TGTGCCAGCAGTGGGATACAGGCCGGGGAGCTGTTTTTT.

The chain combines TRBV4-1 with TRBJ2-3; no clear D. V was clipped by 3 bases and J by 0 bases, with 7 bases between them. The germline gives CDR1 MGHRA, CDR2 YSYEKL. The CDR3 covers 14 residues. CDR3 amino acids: CASSQSPSTDTQYF. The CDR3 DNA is TGCGCCAGCAGCCAGTCACCTAGCACAGATACGCAGTATTTT.

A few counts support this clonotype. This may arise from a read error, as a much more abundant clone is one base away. CDR3 DNA sequence: TGTGCCAGCAGCTGGGGACTAGCGGCAGATACGCAGCATTTT. Translating gives CASSWGLAADTQHF. This rearrangement joins TRBV11-2 to TRBJ2-3, with D perhaps TRBD1 (5 bases). The J call may be in error: the DNA end matches TRBJ1-5 better. Germline V CDR1 and CDR2: SGHAT, FQNNGV. There are 14 residues in the CDR3.

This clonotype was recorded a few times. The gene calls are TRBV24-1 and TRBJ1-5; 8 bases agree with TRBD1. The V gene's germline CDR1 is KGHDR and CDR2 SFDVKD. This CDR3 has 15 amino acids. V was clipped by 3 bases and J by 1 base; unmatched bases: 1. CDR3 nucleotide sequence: TGTGCCACCAGTGATCGGACAGGGAGCAATCAGCCCCAGCATTTT. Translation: CATSDRTGSNQPQHF.

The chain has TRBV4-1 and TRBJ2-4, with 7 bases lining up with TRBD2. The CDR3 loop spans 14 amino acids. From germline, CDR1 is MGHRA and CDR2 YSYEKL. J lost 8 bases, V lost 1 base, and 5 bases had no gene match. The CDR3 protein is CASSQAGEGYIQYF. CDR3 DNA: TGCGCCAGCAGCCAAGCTGGGGAGGGGTACATTCAGTACTTC.

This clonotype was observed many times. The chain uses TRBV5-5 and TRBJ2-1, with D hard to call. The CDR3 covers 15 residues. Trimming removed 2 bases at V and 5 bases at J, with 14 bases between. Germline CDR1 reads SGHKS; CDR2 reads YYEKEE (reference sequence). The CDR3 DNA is TGTGCCAGCAGCTTCGCTCTGAACGCCAACAATGAGCAGTTCTTC. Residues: CASSFALNANNEQFF.

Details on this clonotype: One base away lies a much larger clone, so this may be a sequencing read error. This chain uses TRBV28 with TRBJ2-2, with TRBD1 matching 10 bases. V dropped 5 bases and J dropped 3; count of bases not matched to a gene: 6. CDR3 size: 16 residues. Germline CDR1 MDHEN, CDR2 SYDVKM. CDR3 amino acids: CASSDTGTGDTGELFF. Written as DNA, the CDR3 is TGTGCCAGCAGTGATACCGGGACAGGGGACACCGGGGAGCTGTTTTTT.

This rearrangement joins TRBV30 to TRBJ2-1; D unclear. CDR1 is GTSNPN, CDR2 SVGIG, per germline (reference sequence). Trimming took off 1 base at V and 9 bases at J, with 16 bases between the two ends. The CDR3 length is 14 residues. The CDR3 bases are TGTGCCTGGAGTGAGACACTACTTATCGGTGAGCAGTTCTTC. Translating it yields CAWSETLLIGEQFF.

Here the CDR3 reads CASSLRAQNNEKLFF. Written as DNA, the CDR3 is TGTGCCAGCAGTTTAAGGGCACAGAATAATGAAAAACTGTTTTTT. The chain is built from TRBV12-3 or TRBV12-4 and TRBJ1-4; D call uncertain. This CDR3 region has 15 residues. V lost 2 bases, J lost 4 bases, and 11 bases lay in between.

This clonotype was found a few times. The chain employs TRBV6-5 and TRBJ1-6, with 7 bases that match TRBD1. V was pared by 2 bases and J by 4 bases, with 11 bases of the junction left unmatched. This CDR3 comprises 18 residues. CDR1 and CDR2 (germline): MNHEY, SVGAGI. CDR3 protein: CASSYIALTGQYNSPLHF. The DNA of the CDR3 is TGTGCCAGCAGTTACATCGCGTTGACAGGGCAATATAATTCACCCCTCCACTTT.

DNA for the CDR3: TGTGCCACCAGTGATCCCGGGACAGGGCGTGAAAAACTGTTTTTT. It encodes CATSDPGTGREKLFF. The gene calls are TRBV24-1 and TRBJ1-4; TRBD1 matches 9 bases. Germline V gene lookup returns CDR1 KGHDR and CDR2 SFDVKD. V shed 3 bases and J 7 bases; nucleotides not matched to a gene: 5. This CDR3 has 15 amino acids.

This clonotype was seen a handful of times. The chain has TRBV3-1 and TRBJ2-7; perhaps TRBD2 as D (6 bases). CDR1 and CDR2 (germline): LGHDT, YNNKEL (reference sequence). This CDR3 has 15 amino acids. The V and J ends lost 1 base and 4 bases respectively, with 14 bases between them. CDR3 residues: CASSQVRLGRYEQYF. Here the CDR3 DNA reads TGTGCCAGCAGCCAAGTCCGACTAGGACGATACGAGCAGTACTTC.

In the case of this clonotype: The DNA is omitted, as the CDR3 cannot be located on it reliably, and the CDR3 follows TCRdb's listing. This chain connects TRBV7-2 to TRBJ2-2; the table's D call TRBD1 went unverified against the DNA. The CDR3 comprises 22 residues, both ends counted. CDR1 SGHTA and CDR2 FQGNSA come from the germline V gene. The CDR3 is CASSLTGGYEQYFGPDTGELFF.

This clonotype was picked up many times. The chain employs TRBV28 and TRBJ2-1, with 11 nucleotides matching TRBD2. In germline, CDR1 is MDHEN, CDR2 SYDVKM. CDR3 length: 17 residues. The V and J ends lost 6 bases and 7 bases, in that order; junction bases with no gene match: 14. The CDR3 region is CASRSSSGRLSRNEQFF. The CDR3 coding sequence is TGTGCCAGCAGAAGCTCTAGCGGGAGGCTTTCTCGTAATGAGCAGTTCTTC.

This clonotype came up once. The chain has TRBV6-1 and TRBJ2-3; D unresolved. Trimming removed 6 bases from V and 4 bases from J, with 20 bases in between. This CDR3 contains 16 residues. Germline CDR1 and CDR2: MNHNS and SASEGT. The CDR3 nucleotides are TGTGCCAGCAGCCCCGCGCTGCCAGCTTTCTCAGATACGCAGTATTTT. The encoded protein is CASSPALPAFSDTQYF.

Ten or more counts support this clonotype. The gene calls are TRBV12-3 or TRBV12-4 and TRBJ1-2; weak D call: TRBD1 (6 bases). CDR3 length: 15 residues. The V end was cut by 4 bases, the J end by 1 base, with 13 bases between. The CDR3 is CASSSPGQFNYGYTF. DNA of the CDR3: TGTGCCAGCAGTTCCCCCGGACAGTTTAACTATGGCTACACCTTC.

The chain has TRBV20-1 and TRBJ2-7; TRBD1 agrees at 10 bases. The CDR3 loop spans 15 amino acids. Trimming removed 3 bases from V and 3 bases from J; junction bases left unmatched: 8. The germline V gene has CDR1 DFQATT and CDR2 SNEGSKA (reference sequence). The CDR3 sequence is CSARTTTGGGYEQYF. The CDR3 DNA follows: TGCAGTGCTAGGACGACGACAGGGGGCGGCTACGAGCAGTACTTC.

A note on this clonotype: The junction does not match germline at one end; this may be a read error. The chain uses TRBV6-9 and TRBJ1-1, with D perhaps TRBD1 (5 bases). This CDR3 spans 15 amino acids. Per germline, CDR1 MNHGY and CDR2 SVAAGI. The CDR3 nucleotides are TGTGCCAGCAGTTACTCTGGACACTCGAACACTGTAGCTTTCTTT. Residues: CASSYSGHSNTVAFF.

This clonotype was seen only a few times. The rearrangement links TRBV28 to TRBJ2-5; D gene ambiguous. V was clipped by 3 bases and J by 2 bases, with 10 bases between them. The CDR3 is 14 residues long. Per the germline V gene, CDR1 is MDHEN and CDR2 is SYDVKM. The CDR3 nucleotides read TGTGCCAGCAGTTTGAAAGACCGGCAAGAGACCCAGTACTTC. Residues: CASSLKDRQETQYF.

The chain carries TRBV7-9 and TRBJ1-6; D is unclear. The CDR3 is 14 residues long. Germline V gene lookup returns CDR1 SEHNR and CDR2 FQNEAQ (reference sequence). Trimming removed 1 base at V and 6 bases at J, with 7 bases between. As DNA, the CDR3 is TGTGCCAGCAGCTTAGTGGACTTTAATTCACCCCTCCACTTT. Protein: CASSLVDFNSPLHF.

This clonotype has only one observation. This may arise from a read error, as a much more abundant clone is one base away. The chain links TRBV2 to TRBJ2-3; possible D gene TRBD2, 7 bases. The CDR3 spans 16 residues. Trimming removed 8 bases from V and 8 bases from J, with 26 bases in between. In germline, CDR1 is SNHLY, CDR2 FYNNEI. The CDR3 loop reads CASGRGASGPMTTQYF. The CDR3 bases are TGTGCCAGCGGCCGGGGGGCTAGCGGACCAATGACTACGCAGTATTTT. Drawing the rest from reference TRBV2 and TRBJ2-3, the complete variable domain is EPEVTQTPSHQVTQMGQEVILRCVPISNHLYFYWYRQILGQKVEFLVSFYNNEISEKSEIFDDQFSVERPDGSNFTLKIRSTKLEDSAMYFCASGRGASGPMTTQYFGPGTRLTVL.

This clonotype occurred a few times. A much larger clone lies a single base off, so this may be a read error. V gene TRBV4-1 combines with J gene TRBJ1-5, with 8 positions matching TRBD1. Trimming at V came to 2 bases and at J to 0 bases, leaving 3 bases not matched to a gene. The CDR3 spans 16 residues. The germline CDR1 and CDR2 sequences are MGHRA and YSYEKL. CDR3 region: CASSQTDRGSNQPQHF. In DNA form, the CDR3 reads TGCGCCAGCAGCCAAACAGACAGGGGTAGCAATCAGCCCCAGCATTTT.

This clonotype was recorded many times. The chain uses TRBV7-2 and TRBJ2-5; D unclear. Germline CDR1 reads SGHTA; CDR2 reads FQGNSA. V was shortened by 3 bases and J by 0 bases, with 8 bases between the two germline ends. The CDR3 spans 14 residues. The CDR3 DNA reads TGTGCCAGCAGCTTTCAGGCAAACCAAGAGACCCAGTACTTC. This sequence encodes CASSFQANQETQYF.

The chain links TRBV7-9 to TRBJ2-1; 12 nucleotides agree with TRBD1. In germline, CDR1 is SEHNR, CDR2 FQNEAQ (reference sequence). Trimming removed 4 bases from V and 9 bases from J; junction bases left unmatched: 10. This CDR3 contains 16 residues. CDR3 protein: CASSSRDRGLGIEQFF. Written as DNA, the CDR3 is TGTGCCAGCAGCTCCCGGGACAGGGGGCTTGGGATTGAGCAGTTCTTC.

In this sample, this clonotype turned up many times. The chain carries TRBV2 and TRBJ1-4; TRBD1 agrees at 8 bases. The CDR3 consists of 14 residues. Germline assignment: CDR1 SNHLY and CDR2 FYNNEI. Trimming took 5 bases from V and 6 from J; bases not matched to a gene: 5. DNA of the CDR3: TGTGCCAGCAGTTACGACAGGGGAGATGAAAAACTGTTTTTT. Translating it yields CASSYDRGDEKLFF.

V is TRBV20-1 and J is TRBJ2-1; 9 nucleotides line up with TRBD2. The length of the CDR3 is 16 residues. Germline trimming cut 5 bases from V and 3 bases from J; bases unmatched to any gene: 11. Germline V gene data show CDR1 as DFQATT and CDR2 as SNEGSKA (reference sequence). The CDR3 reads CSAQGGGLADYNEQFF. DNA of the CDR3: TGCAGTGCTCAAGGGGGGGGACTAGCAGACTACAATGAGCAGTTCTTC.

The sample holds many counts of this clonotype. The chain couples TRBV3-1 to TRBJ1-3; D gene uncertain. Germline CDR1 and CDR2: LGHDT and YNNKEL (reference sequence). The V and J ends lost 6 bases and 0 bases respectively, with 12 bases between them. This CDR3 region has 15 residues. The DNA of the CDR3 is TGTGCCAGCAGACTGGGCCCGGTCTCTGGAAACACCATATATTTT. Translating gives CASRLGPVSGNTIYF.

The CDR3 DNA follows: TGTGCCAGCAGTTTCCAGGGGATCAATCAGCCCCAGCATTTT. Its translation is CASSFQGINQPQHF. The chain joins TRBV28 to TRBJ1-5, with D possibly matching TRBD1 (6 bases). The CDR3 has 14 amino acids. V was clipped by 3 bases and J by 3 bases, with 9 bases between them. Germline V gene data show CDR1 as MDHEN and CDR2 as SYDVKM.